The clone carrying this T cell receptor (beta chain) was found a few times. This sample was included in a study of T-cell reconstitution after alpha-beta-depleted transplantation in children. CDR3 length: 16 residues. Germline CDR1 reads MGHRA; CDR2 reads YSYEKL. V was cut by 2 bases and J by 7 bases, with 18 bases left in between. Unique molecular identifiers featured in how the TCRbeta library was prepared. MiXCR was run by TCRdb on the PCR reads, yielding one entry per CDR3 protein. The data show about 540,000 distinct CDR3 sequences, with approximately 20% seen just once and 3% to 4% held by the top ten.

The sequence was collected from a human donor who donated a stem cell graft to a child with acute lymphoblastic leukemia. Sequencing used PBMCs from the stem cell graft donor, obtained from the stem cell graft. V gene TRBV4-1 combines with J gene TRBJ1-3; D call uncertain. CDR3 in amino acids: CASSQPREGRGNTIYF. CDR3 coding DNA: TGCGCCAGCAGCCAACCCCGGGAGGGTCGAGGGAACACCATATATTTT.